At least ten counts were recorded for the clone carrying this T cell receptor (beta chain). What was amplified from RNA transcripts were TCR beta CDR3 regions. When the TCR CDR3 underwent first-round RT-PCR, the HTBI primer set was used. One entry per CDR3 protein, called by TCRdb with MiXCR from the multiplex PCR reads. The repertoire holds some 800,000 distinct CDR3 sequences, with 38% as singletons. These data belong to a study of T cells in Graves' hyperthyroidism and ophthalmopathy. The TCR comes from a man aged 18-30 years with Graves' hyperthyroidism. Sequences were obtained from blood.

CDR3 DNA sequence: TGTGCCAGCAGTGAACTAGCTTACGAGCAGTACTTC. Its protein product is CASSELAYEQYF. The chain links TRBV6-6 to TRBJ2-7; D is possibly TRBD2 (6 bases). This CDR3 comprises 12 residues. Germline V gene sequence: CDR1 MNHNY, CDR2 SVGAGI (reference sequence). Trimming stripped 5 bases from V and 4 bases from J, with 9 bases between.